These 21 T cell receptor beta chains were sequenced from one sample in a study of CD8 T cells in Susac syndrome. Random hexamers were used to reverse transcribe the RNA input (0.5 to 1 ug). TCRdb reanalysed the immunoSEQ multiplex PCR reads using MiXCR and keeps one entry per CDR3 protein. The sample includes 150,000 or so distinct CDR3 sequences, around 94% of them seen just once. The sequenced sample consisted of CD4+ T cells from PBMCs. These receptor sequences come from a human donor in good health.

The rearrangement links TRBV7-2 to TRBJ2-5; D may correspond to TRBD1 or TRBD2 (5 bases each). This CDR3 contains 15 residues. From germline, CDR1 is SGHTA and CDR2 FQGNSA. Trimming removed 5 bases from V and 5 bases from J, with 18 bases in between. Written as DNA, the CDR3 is TGTGCCAGCAGCACACGAGGGGCAGGGCAGGAGACCCAGTACTTC. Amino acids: CASSTRGAGQETQYF.

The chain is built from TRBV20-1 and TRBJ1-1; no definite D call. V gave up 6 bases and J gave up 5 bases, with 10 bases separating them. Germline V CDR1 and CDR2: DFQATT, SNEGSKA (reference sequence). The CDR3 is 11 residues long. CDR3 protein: CSAPPGTEAFF. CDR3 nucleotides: TGCAGTGCCCCACCGGGGACTGAAGCTTTCTTT.

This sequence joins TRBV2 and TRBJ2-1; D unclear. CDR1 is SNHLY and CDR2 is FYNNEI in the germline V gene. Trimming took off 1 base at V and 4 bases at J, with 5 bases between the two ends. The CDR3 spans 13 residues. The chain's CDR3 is CASSEDQYNEQFF. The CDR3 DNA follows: TGTGCCAGCAGTGAAGACCAGTACAATGAGCAGTTCTTC.

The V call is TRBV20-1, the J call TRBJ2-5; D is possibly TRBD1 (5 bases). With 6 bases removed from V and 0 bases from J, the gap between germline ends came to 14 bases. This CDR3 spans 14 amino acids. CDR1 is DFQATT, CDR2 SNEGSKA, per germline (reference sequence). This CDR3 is CSAEQGHYQETQYF. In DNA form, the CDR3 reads TGCAGTGCGGAGCAGGGCCATTACCAAGAGACCCAGTACTTC.

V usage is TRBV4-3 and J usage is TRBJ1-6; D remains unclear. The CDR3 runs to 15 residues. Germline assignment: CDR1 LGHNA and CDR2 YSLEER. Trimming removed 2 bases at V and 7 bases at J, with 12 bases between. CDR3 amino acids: CASSQSREINSPLHF. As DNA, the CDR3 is TGCGCCAGCAGCCAATCTCGGGAAATAAATTCACCCCTCCACTTT.

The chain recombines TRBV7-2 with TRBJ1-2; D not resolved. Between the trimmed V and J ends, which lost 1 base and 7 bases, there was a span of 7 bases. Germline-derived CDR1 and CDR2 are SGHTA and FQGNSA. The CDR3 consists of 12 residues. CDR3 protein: CASSLDLSGYTF. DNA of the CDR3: TGTGCCAGCAGCTTAGACCTCTCTGGCTACACCTTC.

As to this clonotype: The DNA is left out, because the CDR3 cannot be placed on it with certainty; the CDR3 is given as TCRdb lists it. The CDR3 reads CASSSSGSLQYF. The V call is TRBV12-3 or TRBV12-4, the J call TRBJ2-7. The CDR3 is 12 residues long, counting both termini.

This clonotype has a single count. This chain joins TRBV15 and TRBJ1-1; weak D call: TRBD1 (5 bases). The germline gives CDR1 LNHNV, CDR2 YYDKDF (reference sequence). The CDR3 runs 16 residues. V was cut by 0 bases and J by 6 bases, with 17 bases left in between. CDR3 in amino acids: CATSRDILGTSSEAFF. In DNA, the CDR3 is TGTGCCACCAGCAGAGATATCTTGGGGACCTCTTCTGAAGCTTTCTTT.

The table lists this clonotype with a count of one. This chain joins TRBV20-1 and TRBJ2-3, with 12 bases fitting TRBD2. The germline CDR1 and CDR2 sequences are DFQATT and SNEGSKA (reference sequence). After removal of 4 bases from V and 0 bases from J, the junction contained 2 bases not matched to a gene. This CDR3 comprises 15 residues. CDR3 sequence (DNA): TGCAGTGCTACACTAGCGGGGGGTAGCACAGATACGCAGTATTTT. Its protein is CSATLAGGSTDTQYF.

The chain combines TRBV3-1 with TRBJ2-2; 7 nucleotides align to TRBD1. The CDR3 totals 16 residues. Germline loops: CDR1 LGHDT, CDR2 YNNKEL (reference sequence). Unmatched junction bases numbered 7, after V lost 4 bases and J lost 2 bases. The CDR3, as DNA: TGTGCCAGCAGCCTCCTCCGGGACAGCAACACCGGGGAGCTGTTTTTT. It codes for CASSLLRDSNTGELFF.

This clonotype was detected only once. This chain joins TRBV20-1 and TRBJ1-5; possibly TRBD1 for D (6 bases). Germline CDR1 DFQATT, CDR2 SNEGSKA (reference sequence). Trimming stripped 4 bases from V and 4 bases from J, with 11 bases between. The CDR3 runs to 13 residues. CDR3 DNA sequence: TGCAGTGCTACAACAGGGCTAAATCAGCCCCAGCATTTT. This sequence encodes CSATTGLNQPQHF.

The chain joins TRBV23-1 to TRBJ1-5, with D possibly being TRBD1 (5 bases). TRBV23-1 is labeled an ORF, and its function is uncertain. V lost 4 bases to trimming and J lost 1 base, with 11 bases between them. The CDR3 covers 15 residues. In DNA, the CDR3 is TGCGCCAGCAGTCTGTTAGGGGTAAGCAATCAGCCCCAGCATTTT. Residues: CASSLLGVSNQPQHF.

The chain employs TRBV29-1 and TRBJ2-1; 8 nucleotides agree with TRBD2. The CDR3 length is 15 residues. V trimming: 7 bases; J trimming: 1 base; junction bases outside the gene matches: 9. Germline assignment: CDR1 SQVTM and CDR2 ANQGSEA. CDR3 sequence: CSGLLAGRSYNEQFF. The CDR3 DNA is TGCAGCGGGCTCTTAGCGGGGCGTTCCTACAATGAGCAGTTCTTC.

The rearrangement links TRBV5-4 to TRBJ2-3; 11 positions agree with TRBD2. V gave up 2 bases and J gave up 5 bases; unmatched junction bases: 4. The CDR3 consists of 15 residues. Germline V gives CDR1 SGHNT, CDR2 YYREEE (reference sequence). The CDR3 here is CASSFTSGGGDTQYF. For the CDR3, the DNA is TGTGCCAGCAGCTTTACTAGCGGGGGAGGAGATACGCAGTATTTT. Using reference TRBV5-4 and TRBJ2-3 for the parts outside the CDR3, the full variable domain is ETGVTQSPTHLIKTRGQQVTLRCSSQSGHNTVSWYQQALGQGPQFIFQYYREEENGRGNFPPRFSGLQFPNYSSELNVNALELDDSALYLCASSFTSGGGDTQYFGPGTRLTVL.

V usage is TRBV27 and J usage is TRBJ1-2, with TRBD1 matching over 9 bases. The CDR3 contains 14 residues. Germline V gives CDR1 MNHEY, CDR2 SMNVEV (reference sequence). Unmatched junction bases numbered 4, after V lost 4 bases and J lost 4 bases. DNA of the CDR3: TGTGCCAGCAGTTCCACAGGGGGCCTCTATGGCTACACCTTC. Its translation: CASSSTGGLYGYTF.

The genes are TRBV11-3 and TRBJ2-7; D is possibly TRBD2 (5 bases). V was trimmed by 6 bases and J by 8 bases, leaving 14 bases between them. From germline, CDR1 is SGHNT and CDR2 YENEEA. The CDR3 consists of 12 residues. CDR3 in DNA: TGTGCCAGCAGTCGAACATCGGGGAAGCAGTACTTC. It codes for CASSRTSGKQYF.

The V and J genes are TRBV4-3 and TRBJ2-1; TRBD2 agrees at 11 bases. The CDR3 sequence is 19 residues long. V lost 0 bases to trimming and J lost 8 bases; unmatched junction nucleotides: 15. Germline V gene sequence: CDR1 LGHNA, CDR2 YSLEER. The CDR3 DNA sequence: TGCGCCAGCAGCCAAGAATTAGGTCGCGGACTAGCGGGTATCTATGAGCAGTTCTTC. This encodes CASSQELGRGLAGIYEQFF.

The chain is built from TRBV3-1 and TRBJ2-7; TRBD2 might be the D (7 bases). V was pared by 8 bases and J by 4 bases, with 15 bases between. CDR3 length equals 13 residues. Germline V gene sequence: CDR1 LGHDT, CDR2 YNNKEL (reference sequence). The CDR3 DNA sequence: TGTGCCAGCGGACCCGGGGGGCCTTACGAGCAGTACTTC. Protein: CASGPGGPYEQYF.

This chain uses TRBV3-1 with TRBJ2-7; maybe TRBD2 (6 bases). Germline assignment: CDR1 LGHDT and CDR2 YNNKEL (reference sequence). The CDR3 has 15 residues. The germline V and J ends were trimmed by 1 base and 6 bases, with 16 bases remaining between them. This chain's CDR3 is CASSQAQTSSAEQYF. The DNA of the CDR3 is TGTGCCAGCAGCCAAGCCCAGACTAGTTCTGCCGAGCAGTACTTC.

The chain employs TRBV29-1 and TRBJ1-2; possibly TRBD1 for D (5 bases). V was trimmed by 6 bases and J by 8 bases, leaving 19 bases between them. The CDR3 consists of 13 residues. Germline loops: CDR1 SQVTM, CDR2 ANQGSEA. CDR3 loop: CSVWGTVLGGYTF. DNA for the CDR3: TGCAGCGTCTGGGGGACGGTGCTGGGAGGCTACACCTTC.

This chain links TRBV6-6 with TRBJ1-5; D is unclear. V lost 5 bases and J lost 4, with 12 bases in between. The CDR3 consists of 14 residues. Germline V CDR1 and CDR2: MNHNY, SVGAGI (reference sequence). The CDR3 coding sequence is TGTGCCAGCAGTCGCATGGAGGGAAATCAGCCCCAGCATTTT. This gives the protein CASSRMEGNQPQHF.